This record concerns one TCR beta chain sequence. The data are from a study of blood T cell repertoires in COVID-19. Background on the study: Whether acute or convalescent, the COVID-19 samples came from the United States, Italy and Spain. T cells, B-cell-depleted T cells, or PBMCs supplied cDNA or gDNA.

Source study methods: Reference gene primers were amplified, and this amplification served to estimate nucleated cell counts. Method: immunoSEQ multiplex PCR; TCRdb's copy keeps in-frame clones and lacks some. V, J and clone size are those of that table, while D and trimming were read from the DNA. The table includes 69,000 or so clones, nearly 90% detected once. Germline values: CDR1 SGHDT, CDR2 YYEEEE. V dropped 2 bases and J dropped 4 bases, with 10 bases sitting between them. The CDR3 has 14 residues. The chain joins TRBV5-6 to TRBJ1-3; D is ambiguous. This TCR was sampled from a man in his fifties or sixties with acute or convalescent COVID-19. The source material was peripheral blood. The CDR3 here is CASSFGQTGNTIYF. CDR3 DNA sequence: TGTGCCAGCAGCTTTGGGCAAACCGGAAACACCATATATTTT.